This entry concerns a single T cell receptor beta chain. Its specific antigen is unknown. No qualities accompany the bases; no much larger clone lies one base away. The sample is drawn from a study of beta chain features in type 1 diabetes (dated by TCRdb to 2016 to 2018). Some background on the complete study: No differences in mean age, gender distribution, total cell number or subset yield were found between patients and healthy donors. A total of 100 million to 110 million sorted cells were examined across all samples, and a strong correlation was observed between cell number per subset and RNA yield. The study compared the TCRB repertoires of sorted circulating CD4+ T cell subsets in recently diagnosed type 1 diabetes patients with those in matched healthy donors. Regulatory and stem cell-like memory subsets were isolated from only 8 patients and 8 healthy donors, whereas naive and central memory subsets came from all 28 donors.

Points the paper makes about the study in general: In all four CD4+ subsets, TCRB CDR3 length was moderately but significantly shorter in type 1 diabetes patients. Naive, central memory and regulatory TCRB repertoires appeared more similar among patients than among healthy donors. Because small numbers of individuals were included in the HLA sub-analyses, any influence of HLA type on TCRB rearrangement was left unresolved. PCR might favor shorter templates, but patient and control samples were amplified and corrected together, so any skew would affect both groups equally. At VDJ recombination sites, type 1 diabetes patients had fewer insertions and more deleted nucleotides, which implies abnormalities in thymic rearrangement. Sequencing cDNA rather than genomic DNA could over-represent highly expressing activated cells, although activation and CD3 levels did not differ between groups.

Each donor gave one peripheral blood draw, roughly 120 mL on average, collected into heparinised tubes. Naive, central memory, regulatory and stem cell-like memory CD4+ T cells were sorted on a BD FACSAria II using a panel including CD45RO, CCR7, CD25, CD127, CD95 and CD27. Purity was above 98% for every sorted population. PBMCs were isolated immediately by Lymphoprep density gradient centrifugation and stained directly without culture. To minimize batch effects, samples were stained and sorted in pairs, one healthy donor with one patient per experiment. The entire isolated RNA was reverse transcribed using the High Capacity cDNA Reverse Transcription Kit, and thus expressed TCRB transcripts were sequenced. Naive, central memory and regulatory T cell samples underwent deep immunoSEQ sequencing, averaging around 4 million total reads per sample. After sorted cells were lysed in RLT buffer, RNA was extracted with DNase-treated RNeasy Micro or Mini kits, with the choice depending on cell number. Each cell subset was processed separately to prevent cross-contamination, with patient and healthy donor samples processed together. The immunoSEQ multiplex PCR was used to amplify TCRB sequences from cDNA, yielding 87-bp fragments that span the CDR3 region. Amplicons were sequenced on the Illumina HiSeq platform. The authors processed their data as follows. PCR bias was computationally corrected using synthetic template baselines, reads within Hamming distance 2 were collapsed, and singletons that could not be merged were discarded. Reads were aligned against IMGT so that V, D and J genes, CDR3 length and insertions or deletions at six rearrangement sites could be assigned. Clonotype counts were normalized to sorted cell number within each subset before computing true diversity and Gini coefficients with the tcR R package. Repertoire sharing was quantified using the overlap coefficient calculated on TCRB nucleotide sequences. Out-of-frame TCRB sequences from naive cells were analyzed to stand in for the pre-selection repertoire. TCRdb provides this immuneACCESS table in a form limited to in-frame rearrangements. Some clones are lacking; in checked studies, under half of them reflect an unresolved V gene, and why the rest are absent is not known. V, J and clone size were drawn from that table, and D and trimming were deduced from the DNA. The sample table records more than 250,000 clones; over 11% of these occur just once. The biggest ten clones account for 0.017% of the sample.

The CDR3 runs 15 residues from the cysteine to the phenylalanine. Of all the DNA, just the CDR3 is kept, 45 bases in frame from base 1. Reading the germline V gene gives CDR1 SGHRS and CDR2 YFSETQ. Germline trimming: 3 bases from V, 4 bases from J; junction bases outside gene matches: 6. The V and J genes are TRBV5-1 and TRBJ1-5; TRBD1 fits 8 bases in the junction. This clonotype was sampled from a man aged 25 to 40 with type 1 diabetes. The sequenced material came from naive CD4+ T cells from blood. The cell subset or site label here, explained by the study, means: true naive CD4+ T cells. The CDR3 protein: CASSSSGQENQPQHF. The sequenced DNA: TGCGCCAGCAGCTCCTCGGGACAGGAGAATCAGCCCCAGCATTTT.